The 21 T cell receptor beta chains below were found in one sample sequenced in a study of sequential checkpoint blockade in melanoma. TCRdb's copy holds only in-frame clones and misses some; the assay was immunoSEQ multiplex PCR. Of more than 10,000 clones listed, approximately 62% are singletons. The treatment was: randomized to nivolumab then ipilimumab (arm A) or the reverse (arm B). Specimen: CD8+ T cells sorted from blood (inferred from file names), collected from a patient given nivolumab and ipilimumab in sequence. The receptors stem from a human donor with melanoma.

The chain couples TRBV10-3 to TRBJ2-5, with a tentative D call TRBD2 (5 bases). The DNA end favors TRBJ2-7, so the J call may be wrong. The CDR3 is made up of 15 amino acids. Germline V gene data show CDR1 as ENHRY and CDR2 as SYGVKD. CDR3 in DNA: TGTGCCATCAGTGAGTCTGCGGGCAGCCTCTACGAGCAGTACTTC. It encodes CAISESAGSLYEQYF.

The chain links TRBV7-8 to TRBJ2-5; TRBD2 matches at 11 bases. The CDR3 totals 15 residues. Germline V gene lookup returns CDR1 SGHVS and CDR2 FQNEAQ. The junction had 2 bases not matched to a gene; V was cut back by 4 bases and J by 1 base. The CDR3 DNA follows: TGTGCCAGCAGCTCTAGCGGGGGGACCCAAGAGACCCAGTACTTC. Protein sequence: CASSSSGGTQETQYF. Supplemented by reference TRBV7-8 and TRBJ2-5, the full variable domain reads GAGVSQSPRYKVAKRGQDVALRCDPISGHVSLFWYQQALGQGPEFLTYFQNEAQLDKSGLPSDRFFAERPEGSVSTLKIQRTQQEDSAVYLCASSSSGGTQETQYFGPGTRLLVL.

The CDR3 loop reads CASPSRQRPGNTIYF. The CDR3 nucleotides read TGTGCCAGCCCAAGTCGTCAGCGACCCGGAAACACCATATATTTT. The rearrangement uses TRBV28 and TRBJ1-3; D gene ambiguous. The CDR3 is 15 amino acids. Germline V gives CDR1 MDHEN, CDR2 SYDVKM. V shed 8 bases and J shed 4 bases, with 18 bases lying between them.

The V gene is TRBV28, the J gene TRBJ2-7, with a tentative D call TRBD1 (6 bases). Trimming cost V 5 bases and J 4 bases, with 12 bases left between them. In germline, CDR1 is MDHEN, CDR2 SYDVKM. CDR3 length: 13 amino acids. The CDR3 reads CASSARGGYEQYF. The DNA of the CDR3 is TGTGCCAGCAGTGCAAGAGGGGGTTACGAGCAGTACTTC.

This sequence joins TRBV19 and TRBJ1-6, with TRBD1 matching over 9 bases. CDR3 length equals 15 residues. Germline V gives CDR1 LNHDA, CDR2 SQIVND (reference sequence). Trimming removed 2 bases from V and 11 bases from J; junction bases left unmatched: 7. The CDR3 loop is CASSIFGTGKTPLHF. The CDR3 region has the DNA TGTGCCAGTAGTATATTCGGGACAGGGAAGACACCCCTCCACTTT.

V gene TRBV2 combines with J gene TRBJ1-5, with 10 bases aligning to TRBD1. The CDR3 has 16 residues. The germline V gene has CDR1 SNHLY and CDR2 FYNNEI. V gave up 5 bases and J gave up 7 bases; unmatched junction bases: 11. CDR3 sequence: CASSPTRQGARQPQHF. The CDR3 DNA reads TGTGCCAGCAGTCCAACCCGACAGGGGGCGAGGCAGCCCCAGCATTTT.

The J gene is TRBJ2-7, the V gene TRBV5-3; TRBD1 is a possible D gene (5 bases). TRBV5-3 is treated as an ORF (open reading frame) with a function not yet certain. V was pared by 8 bases and J by 0 bases, with 18 bases between. The CDR3 runs to 15 residues. The CDR3 nucleotides read TGTGCCAGCAGTCGCGCCTCAGGGCTCTCCTACGAGCAGTACTTC. This translates into CASSRASGLSYEQYF.

This chain uses TRBV6-6 with TRBJ1-5; perhaps TRBD1 as D (5 bases). Germline V lookup: CDR1 MNHNY, CDR2 SVGAGI (reference sequence). This CDR3 spans 13 amino acids. Trimming took 5 bases from V and 4 from J, leaving 9 bases between them. CDR3: CASSRGMNQPQHF. The CDR3 coding sequence is TGTGCCAGCAGTAGGGGCATGAATCAGCCCCAGCATTTT.

The chain uses TRBV6-5 and TRBJ2-7, with 7 bases identical to TRBD1. In germline, CDR1 is MNHEY, CDR2 SVGAGI. The ends lost 6 bases at V and 6 bases at J; junction bases unmatched: 8. The CDR3 is made up of 13 amino acids. In DNA, the CDR3 is TGTGCCAGCAGCCCTCTTGACAGGGCCGAGCAGTACTTC. This gives the protein CASSPLDRAEQYF.

The rearrangement links TRBV1 to TRBJ2-3; TRBD1 is taken as the D call from the table, unchecked against the DNA. TRBV1 is assigned pseudogene status. The CDR3 totals 11 residues. CDR3 in amino acids: CTSQGADTQYF. The CDR3 coding sequence is TGCACCAGCCAGGGCGCAGATACGCAGTATTTT.

Only one count was recorded for this clone. The chain links TRBV6-6 to TRBJ1-6; TRBD1 matches 7 bases. The germline V gene encodes CDR1 MNHNY and CDR2 SVGAGI (reference sequence). This CDR3 spans 16 amino acids. Losses at the gene ends were 5 bases for V and 8 bases for J; bases not matched to a gene: 12. In DNA form, the CDR3 reads TGTGCCAGCAGTCCGCCGAAGGGGGCGAGCTATTCACCCCTCCACTTT. It translates to CASSPPKGASYSPLHF.

The chain couples TRBV7-9 to TRBJ2-2; TRBD1 agrees at 8 bases. J lost 3 bases, V lost 3 bases, and 6 bases had no gene match. The germline gives CDR1 SEHNR, CDR2 FQNEAQ (reference sequence). The CDR3 runs 16 residues. CDR3 sequence: CASSFPQTGDTGELFF. CDR3 in DNA: TGTGCCAGCAGCTTCCCTCAGACAGGGGACACCGGGGAGCTGTTTTTT.

V usage is TRBV30 and J usage is TRBJ2-3; a weak D match, TRBD2 (6 bases). Trimming removed 0 bases at V and 6 bases at J, with 13 bases between. The germline CDR1 and CDR2 sequences are GTSNPN and SVGIG (reference sequence). CDR3 length: 14 amino acids. CDR3 sequence (DNA): TGTGCCTGGAGTGTAGGGGACTTGGGGGATACGCAGTATTTT. Translated: CAWSVGDLGDTQYF.

The rearrangement uses TRBV10-2 and TRBJ1-5, with D tentatively TRBD1 (5 bases). Trimming removed 2 bases at V and 2 bases at J, with 10 bases between. Germline CDR1 WSHSY, CDR2 SAAADI. This CDR3 spans 15 amino acids. The DNA for the CDR3 is TGCGCCAGCAGTGAGCAGGGAATGGGCAATCAGCCCCAGCATTTT. The encoded protein is CASSEQGMGNQPQHF.

The J gene is TRBJ2-1, the V gene TRBV19, with D possibly being TRBD2 (7 bases). CDR3 length equals 14 residues. Deletions cut 7 bases from V and 4 bases from J, with 14 bases between. Germline V gene sequence: CDR1 LNHDA, CDR2 SQIVND (reference sequence). The CDR3 is CASNIGGRYNEQFF. In nucleotides, the CDR3 is TGTGCCAGTAACATCGGGGGGCGGTACAATGAGCAGTTCTTC.

This clone has only a few counts. The genes are TRBV7-8 and TRBJ2-7, with 7 bases fitting TRBD2. The V gene's germline CDR1 is SGHVS and CDR2 FQNEAQ. CDR3 size: 13 residues. The V gene end was trimmed by 5 bases and the J gene end by 9 bases; junction bases not matched to a gene: 10. The CDR3, as DNA: TGTGCCAGCAGCACGTCGACTAGCTCGTCGCAGTACTTC. Amino acids: CASSTSTSSSQYF.

This clone ranks as medium-sized. The gene calls are TRBV6-5 and TRBJ2-7; D perhaps matches TRBD2 (6 bases). Trimming took 0 bases from V and 9 from J, leaving 15 bases between them. The CDR3 consists of 14 residues. Germline loops: CDR1 MNHEY, CDR2 SVGAGI. The CDR3 here is CASSYSGTLSGQYF. In DNA form, the CDR3 reads TGTGCCAGCAGTTACTCTGGGACTCTCTCGGGGCAGTACTTC.

This clone is a singleton in its sample. The chain carries TRBV6-5 and TRBJ2-3, with 7 bases fitting TRBD2. Germline CDR1 and CDR2: MNHEY and SVGAGI. V lost 0 bases, J lost 3 bases, and 3 bases stayed unmatched. This CDR3 region has 15 residues. The CDR3 spells CASSYSRGWTDTQYF. The CDR3 DNA follows: TGTGCCAGCAGTTACTCGCGGGGGTGGACAGATACGCAGTATTTT.

V is TRBV6-7 and J is TRBJ1-2; 7 positions agree with TRBD1. TRBV6-7 is annotated as an ORF whose role is uncertain. The CDR3 is made up of 17 amino acids. V lost 2 bases, J lost 0 bases, and 9 bases stayed unmatched. The DNA for the CDR3 is TGTGCCAGCAGTTACCGGCGTACGACAGGGCCTAACTATGGCTACACCTTC. Translated: CASSYRRTTGPNYGYTF.

This chain links TRBV5-1 with TRBJ1-4; D may be TRBD1 (6 bases). This CDR3 contains 15 residues. The V gene's germline CDR1 is SGHRS and CDR2 YFSETQ. V lost 2 bases and J lost 4, with 12 bases in between. The CDR3 loop reads CASSLKDRLNEKLFF. The CDR3 region has the DNA TGCGCCAGCAGCTTAAAGGACAGACTTAATGAAAAACTGTTTTTT.

The chain recombines TRBV7-8 with TRBJ2-7; D not resolved. Germline loops: CDR1 SGHVS, CDR2 FQNEAQ. The V gene lost 3 bases and the J gene lost 2 bases, with 8 bases spanning the gap. The CDR3 covers 13 residues. CDR3 in amino acids: CASSFDLAYEQYF. The CDR3 nucleotides read TGTGCCAGCAGCTTCGACTTGGCCTACGAGCAGTACTTC.